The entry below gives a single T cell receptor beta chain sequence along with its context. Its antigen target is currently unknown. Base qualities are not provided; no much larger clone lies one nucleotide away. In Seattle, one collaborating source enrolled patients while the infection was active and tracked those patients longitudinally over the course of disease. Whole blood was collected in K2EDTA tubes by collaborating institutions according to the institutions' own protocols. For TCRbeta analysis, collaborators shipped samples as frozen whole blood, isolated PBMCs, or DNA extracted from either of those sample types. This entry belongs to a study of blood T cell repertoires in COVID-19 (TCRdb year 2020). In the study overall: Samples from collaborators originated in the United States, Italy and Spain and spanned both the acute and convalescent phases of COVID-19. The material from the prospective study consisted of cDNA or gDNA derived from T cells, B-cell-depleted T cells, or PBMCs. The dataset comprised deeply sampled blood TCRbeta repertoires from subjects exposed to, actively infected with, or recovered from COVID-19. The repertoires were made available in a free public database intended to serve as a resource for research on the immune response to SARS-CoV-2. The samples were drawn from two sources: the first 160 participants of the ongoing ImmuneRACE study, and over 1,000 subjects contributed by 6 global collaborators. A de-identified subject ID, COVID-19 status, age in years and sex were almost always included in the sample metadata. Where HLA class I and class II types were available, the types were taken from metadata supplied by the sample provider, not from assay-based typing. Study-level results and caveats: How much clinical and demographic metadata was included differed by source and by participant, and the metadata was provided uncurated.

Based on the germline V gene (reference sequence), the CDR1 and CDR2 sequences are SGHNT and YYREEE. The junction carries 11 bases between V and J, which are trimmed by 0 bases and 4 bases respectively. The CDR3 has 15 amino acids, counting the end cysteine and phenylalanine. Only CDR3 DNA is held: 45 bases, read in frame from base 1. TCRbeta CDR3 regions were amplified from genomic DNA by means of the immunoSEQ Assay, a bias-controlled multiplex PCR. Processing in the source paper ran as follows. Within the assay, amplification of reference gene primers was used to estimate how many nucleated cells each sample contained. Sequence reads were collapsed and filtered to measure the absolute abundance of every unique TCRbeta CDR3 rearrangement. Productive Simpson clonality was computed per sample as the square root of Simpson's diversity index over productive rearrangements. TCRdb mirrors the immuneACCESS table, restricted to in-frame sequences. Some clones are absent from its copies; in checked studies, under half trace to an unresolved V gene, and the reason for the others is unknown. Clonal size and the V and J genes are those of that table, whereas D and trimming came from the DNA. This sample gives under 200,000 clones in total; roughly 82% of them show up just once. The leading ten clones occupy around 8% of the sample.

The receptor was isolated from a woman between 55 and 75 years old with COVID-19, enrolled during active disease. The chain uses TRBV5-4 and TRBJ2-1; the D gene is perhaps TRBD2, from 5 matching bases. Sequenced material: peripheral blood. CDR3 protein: CASSLVAEGYNEQFF. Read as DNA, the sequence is TGTGCCAGCAGCTTGGTAGCAGAGGGATACAATGAGCAGTTCTTC.